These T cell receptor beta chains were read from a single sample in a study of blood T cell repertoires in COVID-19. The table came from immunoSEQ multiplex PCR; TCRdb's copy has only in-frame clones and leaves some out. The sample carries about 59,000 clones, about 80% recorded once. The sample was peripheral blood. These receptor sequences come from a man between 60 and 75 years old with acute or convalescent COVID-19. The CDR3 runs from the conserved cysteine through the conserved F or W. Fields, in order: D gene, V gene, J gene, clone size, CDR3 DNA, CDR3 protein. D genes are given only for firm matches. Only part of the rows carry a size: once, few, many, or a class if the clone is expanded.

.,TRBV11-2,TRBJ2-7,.,TGTGCCAGCAGCTTAGCGAGGTACGAGCAGTACTTC,CASSLARYEQYF
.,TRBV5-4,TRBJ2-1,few,TGTGCCAGCAGCTTGGGGGGGCGTCCCGAGGCGAGGGAGCAGTTCTTC,CASSLGGRPEAREQFF
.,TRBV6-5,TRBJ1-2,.,TGTGCCAGCAGCATGACAGACTATGGCTACACCTTC,CASSMTDYGYTF
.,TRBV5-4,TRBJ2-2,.,TGTGCCAGCAGCCTTAACAGGGTGCGCACCGGGGAGCTGTTTTTT,CASSLNRVRTGELFF
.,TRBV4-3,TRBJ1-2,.,TGCGCCAGCAGCCAAGATGGTCAGATATCGATCTATGGCTACACCTTC,CASSQDGQISIYGYTF
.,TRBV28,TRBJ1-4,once,TGTGCCAGCAGATCTGGTGACAGGACGTTTAGAAAACTGTTTTTT,CASRSGDRTFRKLFF
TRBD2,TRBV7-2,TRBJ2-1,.,TGTGCCAGCAGCTTGACTAGCGAAGGTTATAATGAGCAGTTCTTC,CASSLTSEGYNEQFF
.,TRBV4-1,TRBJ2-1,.,TGCGCCAGCACCTTGGGCCAACCCTACAATGAGCAGTTCTTC,CASTLGQPYNEQFF
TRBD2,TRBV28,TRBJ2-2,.,TGTGCCAGCAGCCTTTCTAGCGGGAGGGCGATCGGGGAGCTGTTTTTT,CASSLSSGRAIGELFF
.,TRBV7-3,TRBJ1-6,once,TGTGCCAGCAGCTTATTGGCCCATAATTCACCCCTCCACTTT,CASSLLAHNSPLHF
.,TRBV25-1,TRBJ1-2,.,TGTGCCAGCAGTGAAGGGAGAGGCTTCAGTGGCTACACCTTC,CASSEGRGFSGYTF
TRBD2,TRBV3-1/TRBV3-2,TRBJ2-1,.,TGTGCCAGCAGCCCTGGGACTAGCGGGAGGGTTGAGCAGTTCTTC,CASSPGTSGRVEQFF
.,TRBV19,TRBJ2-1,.,TGTGCCAGTAGTATGTCGCGGGTTTTGAGCTCCTACAATGAGCAGTTCTTC,CASSMSRVLSSYNEQFF
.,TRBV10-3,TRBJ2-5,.,TGTGCCATCAGTGAAAGGGGCCTCGGGGAGACCCAGTACTTC,CAISERGLGETQYF
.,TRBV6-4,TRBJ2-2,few,TGTGCCAGCAGTGATGAACTCTCCACCGGGGAGCTGTTTTTT,CASSDELSTGELFF
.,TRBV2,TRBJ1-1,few,TGTGCCAGCAGTGAATACCGAGGGATCGAGGTTTACGTCTTT,CASSEYRGIEVYVF
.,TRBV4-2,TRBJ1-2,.,TGTGCCAGCAGCCAAAGGGGTCAGATCTATGGCTACACCTTC,CASSQRGQIYGYTF
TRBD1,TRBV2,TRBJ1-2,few,TGTGCCAGCGAACAGGGGTACGGCTACACCTTC,CASEQGYGYTF
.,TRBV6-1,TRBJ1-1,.,TGTGCCAGCAGTGAAAGCGGGGGGTTGAACACTGAAGCTTTCTTT,CASSESGGLNTEAFF
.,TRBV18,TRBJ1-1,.,TGTGCCAGCTCACCGATCGGAGGGGACACTGAAGCTTTCTTT,CASSPIGGDTEAFF
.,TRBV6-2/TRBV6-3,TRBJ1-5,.,TGTGCCAGCAGTCGAATCGACAGGCTATATCAGCCCCAGCATTTT,CASSRIDRLYQPQHF
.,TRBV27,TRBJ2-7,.,TGTGCCAGCAGTCTCTCCGTCGGGGATAACTCCTACGAGCAGTACTTC,CASSLSVGDNSYEQYF
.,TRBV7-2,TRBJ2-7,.,TGTGCCAGCAGCCCCTCCTTAGTGTTGCAGGGCGAGCAGTACTTC,CASSPSLVLQGEQYF
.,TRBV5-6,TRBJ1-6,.,TGTGCCAGCAGTCCAAGGAGCTTTTATAATTCACCCCTCCACTTT,CASSPRSFYNSPLHF
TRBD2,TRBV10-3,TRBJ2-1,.,TGTGCCATTGGAGCGGGAGCTGAAAATGAGCAGTTCTTC,CAIGAGAENEQFF
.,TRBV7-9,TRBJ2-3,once,TGTGCCAGCAGCGTAAGCACAGATACGCAGTATTTT,CASSVSTDTQYF
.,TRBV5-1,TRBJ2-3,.,TGCGCCAGCTCGATCAGGGAACCCACAGATACGCAGTATTTT,CASSIREPTDTQYF
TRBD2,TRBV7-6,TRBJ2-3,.,TGTGCCAGCAGCTTAGCTAGCGGGAGGGCAGATACGCAGTATTTT,CASSLASGRADTQYF
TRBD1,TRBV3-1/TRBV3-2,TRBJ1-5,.,TGTGCCAGCAGCCAATACACAGGGGTAGAACAGCCCCAGCATTTT,CASSQYTGVEQPQHF